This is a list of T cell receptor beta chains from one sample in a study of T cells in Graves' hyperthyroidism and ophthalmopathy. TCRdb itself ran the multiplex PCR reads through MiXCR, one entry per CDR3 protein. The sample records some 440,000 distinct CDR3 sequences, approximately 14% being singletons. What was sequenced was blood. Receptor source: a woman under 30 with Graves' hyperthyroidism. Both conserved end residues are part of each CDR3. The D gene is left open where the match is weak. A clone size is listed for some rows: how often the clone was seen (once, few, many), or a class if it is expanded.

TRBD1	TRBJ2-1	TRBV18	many	CASSFPPPGGWSEQFF	TGTGCCAGCTCATTCCCCCCTCCAGGGGGCTGGAGTGAGCAGTTCTTC
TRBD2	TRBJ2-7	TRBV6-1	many	CASSPSGRGMFYEQYF	TGTGCCAGCAGTCCTTCGGGGAGGGGCATGTTCTACGAGCAGTACTTC
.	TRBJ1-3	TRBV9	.	CASSPDWTNSGNTIYF	TGTGCCAGCAGCCCCGACTGGACAAACTCTGGAAACACCATATATTTT
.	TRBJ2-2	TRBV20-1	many	CSAARPVTGELFF	TGCAGTGCTGCGCGACCCGTCACCGGGGAGCTGTTTTTT
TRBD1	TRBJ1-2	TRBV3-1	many	CASSQETGSYGYTF	TGTGCCAGCAGCCAAGAGACAGGGTCCTATGGCTACACCTTC
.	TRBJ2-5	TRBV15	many	CATSILAGETQYF	.
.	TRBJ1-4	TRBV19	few	CASTTLSKQATNEKLFF	TGTGCCAGTACCACCCTCTCCAAACAGGCAACTAATGAAAAACTGTTTTTT
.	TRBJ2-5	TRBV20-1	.	CSARRAQETQYF	TGCAGTGCCCGCCGAGCCCAAGAGACCCAGTACTTC
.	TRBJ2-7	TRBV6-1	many	CASSPTRASSYEQYF	TGTGCCAGCAGCCCCACGCGGGCGAGCTCCTACGAGCAGTACTTC
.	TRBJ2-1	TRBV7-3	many	CASSGQTGGEQFF	TGTGCCAGCAGCGGTCAGACTGGGGGTGAGCAGTTCTTC
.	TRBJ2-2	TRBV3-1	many	CASSQGGLNTGELFF	TGTGCCAGCAGCCAGGGCGGGTTGAACACCGGGGAGCTGTTTTTT
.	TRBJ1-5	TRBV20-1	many	CSARAIVDRSNQPQHF	TGCAGTGCTAGAGCCATTGTTGACAGAAGCAATCAGCCCCAGCATTTT
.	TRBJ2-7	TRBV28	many	CASSLSTIKTHEQYF	TGTGCCAGCAGTTTATCAACCATAAAGACCCACGAGCAGTACTTC